A selection of T cell receptor beta chains follows, all from one sample in a study of blood T cell repertoires in COVID-19. Sequencing used immunoSEQ multiplex PCR; TCRdb keeps in-frame clones, though not all of them. The sample holds approximately 250,000 clones; 75% to 85% are singletons and the top ten take under 2.5%. The sequenced material came from peripheral blood. These receptors all come from a man between 35 and 55 years old who had recovered from COVID-19. Both conserved end residues are part of each CDR3. The order of the fields is V gene, CDR3 length, J gene, clone size, D gene, CDR3 DNA, CDR3 protein. The D gene is left open where the match is weak. The size of a clone is reported for some rows only, either as once, few or many, or as a class for expanded clones.

V gene: TRBV4-1; CDR3 length: 17; J gene: TRBJ2-5; clone size: NA; D gene: TRBD1; CDR3 DNA: TGCGCCAGCAGCCAAGATCCTGCTTCGGGACAGAAAGAGACCCAGTACTTC; CDR3 protein: CASSQDPASGQKETQYF
V gene: TRBV5-5; CDR3 length: 15; J gene: TRBJ1-4; clone size: NA; D gene: TRBD1; CDR3 DNA: TGTGCCAGCAGCCGGGGACAGTCGACGAATGAAAAACTGTTTTTT; CDR3 protein: CASSRGQSTNEKLFF
V gene: TRBV11-2; CDR3 length: 13; J gene: TRBJ1-2; clone size: NA; D gene: NA; CDR3 DNA: TGTGCCAGCAGCTTAGTGGGCAGGGCCGGGTACACCTTC; CDR3 protein: CASSLVGRAGYTF
V gene: TRBV27; CDR3 length: 14; J gene: TRBJ2-1; clone size: many; D gene: NA; CDR3 DNA: TGTGCCAGCAGGCGGGACGGCTCCTACAATGAGCAGTTCTTC; CDR3 protein: CASRRDGSYNEQFF
V gene: TRBV24-1; CDR3 length: 15; J gene: TRBJ2-1; clone size: few; D gene: NA; CDR3 DNA: TGTGCCACCAGTGACCCTCTCAGCTCCTACAATGAGCAGTTCTTC; CDR3 protein: CATSDPLSSYNEQFF
V gene: TRBV30; CDR3 length: 15; J gene: TRBJ2-2; clone size: NA; D gene: NA; CDR3 DNA: TGTGCCTGGAGTGTACTACTAGTGAACACCGGGGAGCTGTTTTTT; CDR3 protein: CAWSVLLVNTGELFF
V gene: TRBV10-3; CDR3 length: 16; J gene: TRBJ2-2; clone size: NA; D gene: NA; CDR3 DNA: TGTGCCATCAGTGAGTCTCGGACTATAAACACCGGGGAGCTGTTTTTT; CDR3 protein: CAISESRTINTGELFF
V gene: TRBV6-5; CDR3 length: 14; J gene: TRBJ2-7; clone size: NA; D gene: TRBD2; CDR3 DNA: TGTGCCAGCATAGCGGGACTGCTGGATTACGAGCAGTACTTC; CDR3 protein: CASIAGLLDYEQYF
V gene: TRBV7-9; CDR3 length: 17; J gene: TRBJ2-3; clone size: NA; D gene: TRBD2; CDR3 DNA: TGTGCCAGCAGCCGGACTAGCGGGAGGGCTAGCACAGATACGCAGTATTTT; CDR3 protein: CASSRTSGRASTDTQYF
V gene: TRBV19; CDR3 length: 13; J gene: TRBJ2-1; clone size: NA; D gene: NA; CDR3 DNA: TGTGCCAGTAGTATCGAGGCTGACAATGAGCAGTTCTTC; CDR3 protein: CASSIEADNEQFF
V gene: TRBV19; CDR3 length: 17; J gene: TRBJ1-6; clone size: once; D gene: NA; CDR3 DNA: TGTGCCAGTAGTAATCGACGGGGGAGCTCCTATAATTCACCCCTCCACTTT; CDR3 protein: CASSNRRGSSYNSPLHF